The 20 T cell receptor beta chains in this list originate from one sample, sequenced in a study of T-cell reconstitution after alpha-beta-depleted transplantation in children. The TCRbeta library incorporated unique molecular identifiers. TCRdb fed the PCR reads into MiXCR, producing one record per CDR3 protein. The profile shows about 98,000 distinct CDR3 sequences, 23% of them singletons. Sequencing was performed on PBMCs, taken before TCRalphabeta/CD19-depleted stem cell transplant. Receptors were obtained from a boy younger than 10 with acute lymphoblastic leukemia, due to receive a stem cell transplant.

This clonotype was found a few times. The chain links TRBV19 to TRBJ1-1; TRBD1 agrees at 8 bases. This CDR3 region has 14 residues. CDR1 is LNHDA, CDR2 SQIVND, per germline (reference sequence). V lost 1 base, J lost 8 bases, and 6 bases stayed unmatched. CDR3 sequence reads: CASSIAPGGAEAFF. The CDR3 nucleotides read TGTGCCAGTAGTATAGCCCCAGGGGGCGCGGAAGCTTTCTTT.

The CDR3 sequence is CASSYSIGPYEQYF. CDR3 nucleotide sequence: TGTGCCAGCAGTTACTCGATCGGCCCCTACGAGCAGTACTTC. V usage is TRBV6-5 and J usage is TRBJ2-7, with D unclear. Germline V gives CDR1 MNHEY, CDR2 SVGAGI. This CDR3 has 14 amino acids. V was pared by 0 bases and J by 2 bases, with 8 bases between.

V gene TRBV11-2 combines with J gene TRBJ2-5, with 7 bases lining up with TRBD2. V lost 4 bases, J lost 1 base, and 6 bases stayed unmatched. This CDR3 has 15 residues. Germline V gene lookup returns CDR1 SGHAT and CDR2 FQNNGV. CDR3 bases: TGTGCCAGCAGCTCTAGACTAGCAGCCCAAGAGACCCAGTACTTC. Protein: CASSSRLAAQETQYF.

There are a few counts of this clonotype. V usage is TRBV5-1 and J usage is TRBJ2-7; D is possibly TRBD2 (5 bases). Germline V gene data show CDR1 as SGHRS and CDR2 as YFSETQ. The CDR3 is made up of 15 amino acids. V lost 0 bases, J lost 0 bases, and 10 bases lay in between. CDR3 sequence: CASSLGPEGSYEQYF. Written as DNA, the CDR3 is TGCGCCAGCAGCTTGGGCCCCGAGGGCTCCTACGAGCAGTACTTC.

The rearrangement links TRBV19 to TRBJ2-5; tentative D call: TRBD1 (6 bases). This CDR3 contains 14 residues. Germline CDR1 and CDR2: LNHDA and SQIVND (reference sequence). V shed 8 bases and J shed 5 bases, with 18 bases lying between them. The CDR3, as DNA: TGTGCCAGTCGCGCAGCGGCAGGGGTGGAGACCCAGTACTTC. Translated, it gives CASRAAAGVETQYF.

This clonotype was counted at least ten times. The rearrangement uses TRBV20-1 and TRBJ2-1; D is perhaps TRBD2 (6 bases). The CDR3 runs 15 residues. CDR1 DFQATT and CDR2 SNEGSKA come from the germline V gene (reference sequence). Trimming shortened V by 0 bases and J by 2 bases, and 11 bases separated the two germline ends. The CDR3 DNA is TGCAGTGCTAGAGAGTTGCGGGGAACCTACAATGAGCAGTTCTTC. Translation: CSARELRGTYNEQFF.

The chain carries TRBV5-1 and TRBJ1-1; weak D call: TRBD1 (6 bases). Germline CDR1 is SGHRS and CDR2 is YFSETQ. The CDR3 has 14 amino acids. V gave up 2 bases and J gave up 1 base, with 9 bases separating them. CDR3 sequence reads: CASSFTGTNTEAFF. The CDR3 DNA sequence: TGCGCCAGCAGCTTTACAGGGACGAACACTGAAGCTTTCTTT.

V and J are TRBV4-3 and TRBJ2-2; 9 nucleotides agree with TRBD2. The V and J ends lost 4 bases and 3 bases, in that order; junction bases with no gene match: 12. Germline V gene data show CDR1 as LGHNA and CDR2 as YSLEER. This CDR3 comprises 18 residues. CDR3 nucleotides: TGCGCCAGCAGCCTCTCGGTGGCGGGAGGGCCGTACACCGGGGAGCTGTTTTTT. It codes for CASSLSVAGGPYTGELFF.

This clonotype showed up just a few times. This chain uses TRBV5-6 with TRBJ2-7; D possibly corresponds to TRBD1 (5 bases). V shed 2 bases and J shed 4 bases, with 10 bases lying between them. The germline V gene has CDR1 SGHDT and CDR2 YYEEEE. This CDR3 comprises 13 residues. The CDR3 coding sequence is TGTGCCAGCAGCTTCAGGGTTGAATACGAGCAGTACTTC. Its protein product is CASSFRVEYEQYF. The full variable domain, rest sourced from reference TRBV5-6 and TRBJ2-7, is DAGVTQSPTHLIKTRGQQVTLRCSPKSGHDTVSWYQQALGQGPQFIFQYYEEEERQRGNFPDRFSGHQFPNYSSELNVNALLLGDSALYLCASSFRVEYEQYFGPGTRLTVT.

In the case of this clonotype: The junction differs from germline at one of its ends, possibly a read error. This chain joins TRBV5-6 and TRBJ2-3; unclear D gene. Germline V gives CDR1 SGHDT, CDR2 YYEEEE. The CDR3 has 17 residues. The CDR3 loop is CASSLFRFWRSTATQYF. The CDR3 nucleotides are TGTGCCAGCAGCTTGTTTAGGTTCTGGAGAAGCACAGCTACGCAGTATTTT.

This clonotype was found a few times. This rearrangement joins TRBV28 to TRBJ2-7, with TRBD2 as a possible D gene (7 bases). V was trimmed by 7 bases and J by 2 bases, leaving 9 bases between them. The germline V gene has CDR1 MDHEN and CDR2 SYDVKM. The CDR3 consists of 12 residues. CDR3 in amino acids: CASTGGPYEQYF. CDR3 nucleotide sequence: TGTGCCAGCACGGGGGGCCCCTACGAGCAGTACTTC.

J is TRBJ2-5 and V is TRBV20-1, with 8 bases matching TRBD2. Germline V gene lookup returns CDR1 DFQATT and CDR2 SNEGSKA (reference sequence). The CDR3 loop spans 17 amino acids. The V segment lost 4 bases and the J segment 2 bases; nucleotides outside the gene matches: 15. The CDR3 loop reads CSATSLTSAQIQETQYF. The CDR3 DNA reads TGCAGTGCTACCTCTCTGACTAGCGCTCAAATTCAAGAGACCCAGTACTTC.

V usage is TRBV12-3 or TRBV12-4 and J usage is TRBJ2-1; TRBD2 matches 10 bases. The CDR3 extends over 17 amino acids. V trimming: 5 bases; J trimming: 0 bases; junction bases outside the gene matches: 7. DNA of the CDR3: TGTGCCAGCAGTCCCCCCTCTAGCGGGAGCTCCTACAATGAGCAGTTCTTC. It codes for CASSPPSSGSSYNEQFF.

The chain joins TRBV5-1 to TRBJ2-1; possible D gene TRBD2, 5 bases. The length of the CDR3 is 13 residues. The V end was cut by 9 bases, the J end by 11 bases, with 21 bases between. Germline CDR1 and CDR2: SGHRS and YFSETQ. CDR3 bases: TGCGCCATCATGGTTGAGTCCCCCGGGAAGCAGTTCTTC. Translation: CAIMVESPGKQFF.

The chain recombines TRBV7-9 with TRBJ2-7; D gene uncertain. V was trimmed by 1 base and J by 2 bases, leaving 3 bases between them. Germline CDR1 is SEHNR and CDR2 is FQNEAQ (reference sequence). This CDR3 region has 12 residues. CDR3 nucleotide sequence: TGTGCCAGCAGCTTAGATACCTACGAGCAGTACTTC. Amino acid sequence: CASSLDTYEQYF.

This chain uses TRBV7-9 with TRBJ2-7; 11 nucleotides match TRBD1. Germline-derived CDR1 and CDR2 are SEHNR and FQNEAQ (reference sequence). V lost 4 bases, J lost 2 bases, and 4 bases stayed unmatched. There are 15 residues in the CDR3. CDR3 sequence (DNA): TGTGCCAGCAGCTCACCGGGACAGGGGGCCTACGAGCAGTACTTC. Protein product: CASSSPGQGAYEQYF.

This chain links TRBV10-2 with TRBJ2-7, with TRBD2 matching over 7 bases. The germline CDR1 and CDR2 sequences are WSHSY and SAAADI. V shed 1 base and J 3 bases; nucleotides not matched to a gene: 15. CDR3 length: 18 amino acids. The CDR3 DNA reads as TGCGCCAGCAGTGAGTGGCTAGCGGAGGGCTCGGGGGGCTACGAGCAGTACTTC. Its translation is CASSEWLAEGSGGYEQYF.

This chain joins TRBV6-2 or TRBV6-3 and TRBJ2-3; D uncertain. The germline V and J ends were trimmed by 4 bases and 2 bases, with 4 bases remaining between them. The CDR3 has 12 residues. Per the germline V gene, CDR1 is MNHEY and CDR2 is SVGEGT. Here the CDR3 reads CASSSHTDTQYF. The DNA for the CDR3 is TGTGCCAGCAGTTCCCACACAGATACGCAGTATTTT.

A few counts support this clonotype. This sequence joins TRBV29-1 and TRBJ2-6; tentative D call: TRBD1 (6 bases). The V and J ends lost 7 bases and 4 bases respectively, with 8 bases between them. This CDR3 has 12 residues. In germline, CDR1 is SQVTM, CDR2 ANQGSEA. The CDR3 coding sequence is TGCAGCGCCGGACAGGGGGCCAACGTCCTGACTTTC. Amino acids: CSAGQGANVLTF.

This clonotype was counted between two and nine times. The chain uses TRBV3-1 and TRBJ2-1, with unresolved D. Germline CDR1 and CDR2: LGHDT and YNNKEL (reference sequence). The V and J ends lost 1 base and 6 bases respectively, with 7 bases between them. The CDR3 covers 13 residues. CDR3 DNA: TGTGCCAGCAGCCAAGCTAGGAGCAATGAGCAGTTCTTC. It yields the protein CASSQARSNEQFF.